The present TCR beta chain was sequenced within a study of OX40 agonist ivuxolimab in advanced cancers. Study context: Aged roughly 23 to 90 with a mean of approximately 60 years, they were around 85% male. Past anti-PD-1, anti-PD-L1 or anti-CTLA-4 therapy was accepted, and approximately 40% had received some.

Concerning this clone: Its antigen remains unknown.

Germline V gene sequence: CDR1 MNHEY, CDR2 SMNVEV (reference sequence). V lost 7 bases to trimming and J lost 6 bases, with 12 bases between them. CDR3 length: 13 amino acids. Overall study results and limits: Clonal expansion by week 6 occurred in CD4+ and CD8+ blood T cells (at 0.1 to 3.0 mg/kg). Expanded clones were, on average, more numerous among CD8+ T cells than CD4+.

Assay: immunoSEQ multiplex PCR; the TCRdb copy retains only in-frame clones and omits some. This table has more than 20,000 clones, 88% appearing once. The clonotype comes from an adult with an advanced solid tumor such as melanoma, head and neck, liver or kidney cancer. V and J are TRBV27 and TRBJ1-4, with unresolved D. The sequences come from CD4+ or CD8+ T cells sorted from blood, collected in a trial of the OX40 agonist ivuxolimab. The chain's CDR3 is CASKTAGDEKLFF. For the CDR3, the DNA is TGTGCCAGCAAAACAGCTGGGGATGAAAAACTGTTTTTT.